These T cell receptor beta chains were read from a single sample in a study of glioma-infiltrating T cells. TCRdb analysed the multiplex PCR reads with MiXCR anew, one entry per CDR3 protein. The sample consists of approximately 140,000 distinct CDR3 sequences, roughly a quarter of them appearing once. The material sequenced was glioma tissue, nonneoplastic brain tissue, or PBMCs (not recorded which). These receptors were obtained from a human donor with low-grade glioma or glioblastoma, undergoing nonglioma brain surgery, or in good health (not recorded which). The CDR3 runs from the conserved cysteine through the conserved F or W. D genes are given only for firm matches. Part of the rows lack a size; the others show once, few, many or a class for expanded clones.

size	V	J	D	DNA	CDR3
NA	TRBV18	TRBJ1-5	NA	TGTGCCAGCTCACCCAGGGACGGGAATCAGCCCCAGCATTTT	CASSPRDGNQPQHF
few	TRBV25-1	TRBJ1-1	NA	TGTGCCAGCAGACCGAGGACAGCCGGCTTCGGGGCTGAAGCTTTCTTT	CASRPRTAGFGAEAFF
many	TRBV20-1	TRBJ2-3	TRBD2	TGCAGTGCTAGTTCTGGGACTAGCGGGGTCACAGATACGCAGTATTTT	CSASSGTSGVTDTQYF
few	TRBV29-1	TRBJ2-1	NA	TGCAGCGTTGAAGTCTTAGCAGGGGCGCGCCACAATGAGCAGTTCTTC	CSVEVLAGARHNEQFF
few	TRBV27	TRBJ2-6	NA	TGTGCCAGCAGTTTAGTTTGGGCGGCCAACGTCCTGACTTTC	CASSLVWAANVLTF
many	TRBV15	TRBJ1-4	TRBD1	TGTGCCACCAGCAGCATCCTAGGGGGGACAGGTTATTTT	CATSSILGGTGYF
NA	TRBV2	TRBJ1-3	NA	TGTGCCAGCTCCGAGGACGGTATAAACACCATATATTTT	CASSEDGINTIYF
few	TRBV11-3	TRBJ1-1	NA	TGTGCCAGCAGCTTAGGGGTGACAGGTACTGAAGCTTTCTTT	CASSLGVTGTEAFF
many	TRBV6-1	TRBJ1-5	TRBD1	TGTGCCAGCAGTGGGACAGGACAGGGCGATCAGCCCCAGCATTTT	CASSGTGQGDQPQHF
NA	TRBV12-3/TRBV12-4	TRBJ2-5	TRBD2	TGTGCCAGCAGAATCCTAGCGGGGGGGTTGGAGACCCAGTACTTC	CASRILAGGLETQYF
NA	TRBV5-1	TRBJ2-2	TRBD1	TGCGCCTCGGACAGGTCGAACACCGGGGAGCTGTTTTTT	CASDRSNTGELFF
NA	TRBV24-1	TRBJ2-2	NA	TGTGCCACCAGTGACCGCAGGGGCGGTGTGTCCACCGGGGAGCTGTTTTTT	CATSDRRGGVSTGELFF
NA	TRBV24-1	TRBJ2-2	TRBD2	TGTGCCACCAGTGATAATTACCGGACTAGCGGGGGCACCGGGGAGCTGTTTTTT	CATSDNYRTSGGTGELFF
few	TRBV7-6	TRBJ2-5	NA	TGTGCCAGCAGCCGGGTACAAGAGACCCAGTACTTC	CASSRVQETQYF
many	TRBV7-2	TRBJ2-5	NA	TGTGCCAGCAGCTTGTCAGTTCAAGAGACCCAGTACTTC	CASSLSVQETQYF
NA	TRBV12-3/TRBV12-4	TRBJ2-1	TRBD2	TGTGCCAGCAGCCCCCGGACTAGCGGGGGGAACAATGAGCAGTTCTTC	CASSPRTSGGNNEQFF
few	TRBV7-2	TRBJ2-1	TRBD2	TGTGCCAGCACCCTCAGCGGGGGTCGCGTCAGTGAGCAGTTCTTC	CASTLSGGRVSEQFF
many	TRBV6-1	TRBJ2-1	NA	TGTGCCAGCAGTCCCCCCCGGAGCTCCTACAATGAGCAGTTCTTC	CASSPPRSSYNEQFF
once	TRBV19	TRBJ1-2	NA	TGTGCCAGTAGCCAAACAGGGTCTAACGGCTACACCTTC	CASSQTGSNGYTF
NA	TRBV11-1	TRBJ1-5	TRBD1	TGTGCCAGCAGCCTACAGGGGCCCAATCAGCCCCAGCATTTT	CASSLQGPNQPQHF
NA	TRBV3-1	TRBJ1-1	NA	TGTGCCAGCAGCCGAGGGGATGCAGGGGCTGAAGCTTTCTTT	CASSRGDAGAEAFF
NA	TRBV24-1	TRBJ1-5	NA	TGTGCCACCAGTAGGGAGGGGGATCGTCCCCAGCATTTT	CATSREGDRPQHF
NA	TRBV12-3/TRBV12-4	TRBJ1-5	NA	TGTGCCAGCAGGGGAGGTTTATTAAGTCAGCCCCAGCATTTT	CASRGGLLSQPQHF
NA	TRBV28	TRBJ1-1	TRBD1	TGTGCCAGCAGGATGACAGGGGATAGGACTGAAGCTTTCTTT	CASRMTGDRTEAFF
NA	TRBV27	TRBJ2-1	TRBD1	TGTGCCAGCAGTTTATTCCGACAGGGACCCTACAATGAGCAGTTCTTC	CASSLFRQGPYNEQFF
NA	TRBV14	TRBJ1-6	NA	TGTGCCAGCAGCCACCGCGGGTACAATTCACCCCTCCACTTT	CASSHRGYNSPLHF
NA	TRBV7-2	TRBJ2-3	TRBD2	TGTGCCAGCAGCATAGGACTAGGGCCAGATACGCAGTATTTT	CASSIGLGPDTQYF
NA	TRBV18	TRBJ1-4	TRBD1	TGTGCCAGCTCAGGGGGGACAGCTCCAACTAATGAAAAACTGTTTTTT	CASSGGTAPTNEKLFF
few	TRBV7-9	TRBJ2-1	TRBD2	TGTGCCAGCAGCTTTAGCGGGGGGGGACATGAGCAGTTCTTC	CASSFSGGGHEQFF